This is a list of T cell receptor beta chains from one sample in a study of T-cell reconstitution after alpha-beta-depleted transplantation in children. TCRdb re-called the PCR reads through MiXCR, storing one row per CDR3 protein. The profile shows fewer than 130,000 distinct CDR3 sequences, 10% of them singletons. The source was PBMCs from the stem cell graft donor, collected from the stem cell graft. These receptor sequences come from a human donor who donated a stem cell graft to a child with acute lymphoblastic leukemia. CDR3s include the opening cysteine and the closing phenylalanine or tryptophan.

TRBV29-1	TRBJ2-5	CSVSDRAQYF
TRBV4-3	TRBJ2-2	CASSQDRGQVPLGELFF
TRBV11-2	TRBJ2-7	CASSFPGGPYEQYF
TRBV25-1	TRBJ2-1	CASSEGQGADEQFF
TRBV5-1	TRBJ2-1	CASSLTGVSDEQFF
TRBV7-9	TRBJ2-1	CASSPKGTPGNEQFF
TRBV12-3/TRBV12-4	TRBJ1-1	CASSPMARVNTEAFF
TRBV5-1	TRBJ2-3	CASSSGDRISTDTQYF
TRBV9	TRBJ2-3	CASSRGTVGADTQYF
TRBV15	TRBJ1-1	CATSSPGQQNTEAFF
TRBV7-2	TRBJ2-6	CASSPGLSGANVLTF
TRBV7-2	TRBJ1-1	CASSRQGVNTEAFF
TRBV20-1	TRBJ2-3	CSARVAADTQYF
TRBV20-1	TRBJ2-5	CSAIRDSQETQYF
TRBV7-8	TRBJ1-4	CASSSTSGWGNEKLFF
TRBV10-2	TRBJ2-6	CASSDRGQGANVLTF
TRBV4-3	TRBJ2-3	CASSQDRAGGAVNTDTQYF
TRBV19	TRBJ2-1	CASTFGTAGSDEQFF
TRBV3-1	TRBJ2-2	CASSQDQGLAGVTGELFF
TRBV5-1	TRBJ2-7	CASSLVEGYTYEQYF
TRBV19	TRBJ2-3	CASSSRTGGPDTQYF
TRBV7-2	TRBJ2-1	CASSLANWGGVAYNEQFF
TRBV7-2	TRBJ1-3	CASSSPGWGNTIYF
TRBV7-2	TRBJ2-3	CASSRGQSTDTQYF
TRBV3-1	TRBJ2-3	CASCKDWVAGDPRTDTQYF
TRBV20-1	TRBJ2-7	CSAPSGGARYEQYF
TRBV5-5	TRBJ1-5	CASSSAWVSGNQPQHF
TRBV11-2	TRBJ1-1	CASSLERLGTEAFF
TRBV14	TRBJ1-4	CASSHYLGRGSEKLFF
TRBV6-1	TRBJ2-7	CASSPRDNSPHEQYF
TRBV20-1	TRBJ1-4	CSATGSFLPEKLFF
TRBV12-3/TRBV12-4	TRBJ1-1	CASRITERPEAFF
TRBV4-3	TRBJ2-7	CASSPGQGTYEQYF
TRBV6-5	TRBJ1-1	CASNKQGSTEAFF
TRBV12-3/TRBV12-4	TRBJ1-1	CASSLREQGWIAEAFF
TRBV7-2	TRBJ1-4	CASSSGSRAEKLFF
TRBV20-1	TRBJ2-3	CSARDEDSPTDTQYF
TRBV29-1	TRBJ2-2	CSVFASSQRELFF
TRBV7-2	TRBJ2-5	CASSLSGAGETQYF
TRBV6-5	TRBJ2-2	CASSNGQGPNTGELFF
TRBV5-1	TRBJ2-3	CASSKRGGTDTQYF
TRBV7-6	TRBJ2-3	CASSSVAGGPTDTQYF
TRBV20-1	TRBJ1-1	CSATEGGNTEAFF
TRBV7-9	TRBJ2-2	CASSLASRGYYTGELFF
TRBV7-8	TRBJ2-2	CASSYDRGTGELFF
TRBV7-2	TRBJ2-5	CASSWSSGDRETQYF
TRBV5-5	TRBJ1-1	CASSSRRGMNTEAFF
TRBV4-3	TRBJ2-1	CASSQDGQSPKQFF